The clone carrying this T cell receptor beta chain has more than one count but fewer than ten. The entry originates in a study of blood T cell repertoires in COVID-19. Study summary: Nucleic acid was either cDNA or gDNA, and it came from T cells, B-cell-depleted T cells, or PBMCs.

Assay: immunoSEQ multiplex PCR; the TCRdb copy retains only in-frame clones and omits some. Among under 150,000 clones listed, 79% were seen once. Germline lookup yields CDR1 MNHEY and CDR2 SMNVEV (reference sequence). V gave up 3 bases and J gave up 6 bases, with 8 bases separating them. The CDR3 contains 12 residues. This chain connects TRBV27 to TRBJ1-2; TRBD1 might be the D (6 bases). Sequences were obtained from peripheral blood. This clonotype originated in a woman older than 75 with acute or convalescent COVID-19. CDR3 amino acids: CASSFSGDGYTF. The CDR3 bases are TGTGCCAGCAGTTTTTCAGGGGATGGCTACACCTTC.